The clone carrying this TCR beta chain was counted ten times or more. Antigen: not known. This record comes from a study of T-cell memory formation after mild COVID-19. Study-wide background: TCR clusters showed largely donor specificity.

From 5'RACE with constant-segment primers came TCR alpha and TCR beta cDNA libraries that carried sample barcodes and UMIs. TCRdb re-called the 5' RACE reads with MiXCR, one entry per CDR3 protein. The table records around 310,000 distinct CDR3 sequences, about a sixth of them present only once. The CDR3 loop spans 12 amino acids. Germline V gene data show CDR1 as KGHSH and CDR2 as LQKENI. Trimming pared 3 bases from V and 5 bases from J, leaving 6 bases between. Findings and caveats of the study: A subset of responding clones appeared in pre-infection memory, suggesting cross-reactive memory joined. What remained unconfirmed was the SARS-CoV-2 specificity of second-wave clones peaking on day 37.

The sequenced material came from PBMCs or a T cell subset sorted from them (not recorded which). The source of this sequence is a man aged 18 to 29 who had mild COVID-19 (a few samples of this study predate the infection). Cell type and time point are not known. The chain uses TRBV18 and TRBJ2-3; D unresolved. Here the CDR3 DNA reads TGTGCCAGCTCACCTCTACTAGATACGCAGTATTTT. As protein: CASSPLLDTQYF.